Listed below are T cell receptor beta chains from one sample, sequenced in a study of cytomegalovirus exposure and HLA in healthy donors. Data came from immunoSEQ multiplex PCR; TCRdb stores just in-frame clones and leaves some out. Among roughly 120,000 clones listed, over 90% were seen once. Sequenced material: PBMCs. The source of these receptors is a woman aged 18-35 years in good health and CMV-seronegative. The CDR3 runs from the conserved cysteine through the conserved F or W. D genes are given only for firm matches. The size entry is marked missing in some rows and otherwise reads once, few, many or a size class.

size	V	D	J	CDR3	DNA
NA	TRBV18	NA	TRBJ1-1	CASSPQGTGTEAFF	TGTGCCAGCTCACCCCAGGGGACGGGCACTGAAGCTTTCTTT
NA	TRBV19	TRBD2	TRBJ2-2	CASRKRLAGSNTGELFF	TGTGCCAGTAGAAAGCGACTAGCGGGCTCGAACACCGGGGAGCTGTTTTTT
NA	TRBV5-4	NA	TRBJ1-5	CASSLGGTNSNQPQHF	TGTGCCAGCAGCTTGGGGGGGACAAATAGCAATCAGCCCCAGCATTTT
once	TRBV7-3	TRBD1	TRBJ2-2	CASSPGQATGELFF	TGTGCCAGCAGCCCAGGACAGGCTACCGGGGAGCTGTTTTTT
NA	TRBV7-3	TRBD2	TRBJ2-1	CASSLGLAGNNEQFF	TGTGCCAGCAGCCTCGGACTAGCGGGCAACAATGAGCAGTTCTTC
NA	TRBV20-1	NA	TRBJ2-7	CSAAGYEQYF	TGCAGTGCTGCAGGGTACGAGCAGTACTTC
once	TRBV28	TRBD1	TRBJ1-4	CASSLRQGGSEKLFF	TGTGCCAGCAGTCTTCGACAGGGAGGTAGTGAAAAACTGTTTTTT
NA	TRBV30	TRBD1	TRBJ1-4	CACQGVGNEKLFF	TGTGCCTGTCAGGGGGTCGGTAATGAAAAACTGTTTTTT
once	TRBV7-2	NA	TRBJ2-3	CASSLERRGDTQYF	TGTGCCAGCAGCTTAGAACGGCGGGGAGATACGCAGTATTTT
once	TRBV28	NA	TRBJ2-5	CASSSGTPQETQYF	TGTGCCAGCAGTTCCGGGACACCTCAAGAGACCCAGTACTTC
few	TRBV28	NA	TRBJ1-1	CASSSGGVNQPLNTEAFF	TGTGCCAGCAGTTCAGGAGGGGTTAACCAACCTTTGAACACTGAAGCTTTCTTT
NA	TRBV10-3	NA	TRBJ2-1	CAISDLTGYDEQFF	TGTGCCATCAGTGATCTAACAGGGTATGATGAGCAGTTCTTC
NA	TRBV30	NA	TRBJ1-2	CAWSPPEGRGGYGYTF	TGTGCCTGGAGCCCCCCTGAGGGGAGGGGCGGCTATGGCTACACCTTC
NA	TRBV4-1	TRBD1	TRBJ2-7	CASSQGPDRTYEQYF	TGCGCCAGCAGCCAAGGTCCGGACAGGACCTACGAGCAGTACTTC
NA	TRBV6-6	NA	TRBJ2-1	CASSYLVQSGNEQFF	TGTGCCAGCAGTTATTTGGTCCAGTCGGGCAATGAGCAGTTCTTC
NA	TRBV7-7	TRBD2	TRBJ2-7	CASSLALAGEQYF	TGTGCCAGCAGCTTAGCGCTAGCGGGCGAGCAGTACTTC
NA	TRBV2	NA	TRBJ1-1	CASSDEALRRGTEAFF	TGTGCCAGCAGTGATGAGGCTTTAAGGCGAGGGACTGAAGCTTTCTTT
NA	TRBV5-1	NA	TRBJ2-7	CASSLNGVGYEQYF	TGCGCCAGCAGCTTAAACGGGGTTGGGTACGAGCAGTACTTC
NA	TRBV29-1	NA	TRBJ1-2	CSAAGGAEGYTF	TGCAGCGCCGCAGGAGGCGCGGAAGGCTACACCTTC
NA	TRBV2	NA	TRBJ2-7	CASRGGGTSYEQYF	TGTGCCAGCAGGGGAGGGGGGACCTCCTACGAGCAGTACTTC
NA	TRBV9	TRBD1	TRBJ1-2	CASSEDQGARGYTF	TGTGCCAGCAGTGAAGACCAGGGGGCACGGGGCTACACCTTC
NA	TRBV5-1	NA	TRBJ1-2	CASSLVLSGEPYGYTF	TGCGCCAGCAGCTTGGTTCTCTCAGGGGAACCCTATGGCTACACCTTC
NA	TRBV27	NA	TRBJ2-1	CASSSSGGLYNEQFF	TGTGCCAGCAGTTCTTCTGGAGGACTCTACAATGAGCAGTTCTTC
NA	TRBV11-2	TRBD1	TRBJ1-2	CASSSSRGDRAGYTF	TGTGCCAGCAGCTCAAGTCGGGGGGACAGGGCGGGCTACACCTTC
NA	TRBV28	NA	TRBJ1-5	CASSLTGYSNQPQHF	TGTGCCAGCAGTCTGACGGGTTATAGCAATCAGCCCCAGCATTTT
NA	TRBV6-1	NA	TRBJ1-1	CASSHLGGDTEAFF	TGTGCCAGCAGTCACCTTGGGGGGGACACTGAAGCTTTCTTT
NA	TRBV7-3	TRBD2	TRBJ2-3	CASSRGSGGRADTQYF	TGTGCCAGCAGCCGAGGGAGCGGGGGGAGAGCAGATACGCAGTATTTT
NA	TRBV28	NA	TRBJ2-1	CASRKESSYNEQFF	TGTGCCAGCAGAAAGGAGAGCTCCTACAATGAGCAGTTCTTC
NA	TRBV28	NA	TRBJ2-7	CASSPVGLRSYEQYF	TGTGCCAGCAGCCCCGTCGGACTGAGATCCTACGAGCAGTACTTC
NA	TRBV5-4	TRBD2	TRBJ2-7	CASSQDGASGSYEQYF	TGTGCCAGCAGCCAAGATGGGGCTAGCGGGAGCTACGAGCAGTACTTC
NA	TRBV7-9	TRBD1	TRBJ2-2	CASFIRLGQGTGGELFF	TGTGCCAGTTTTATTAGATTGGGACAGGGTACCGGCGGGGAGCTGTTTTTT
once	TRBV5-4	NA	TRBJ2-7	CASSLESGNRYEQYF	TGTGCCAGCAGCTTGGAATCAGGGAACAGGTACGAGCAGTACTTC
NA	TRBV5-1	NA	TRBJ1-2	CASSLYRDKLYGYTF	TGCGCCAGCAGCTTATACAGAGATAAGCTTTATGGCTACACCTTC
NA	TRBV2	NA	TRBJ2-7	CASSEAAEQYF	TGTGCCAGCAGTGAAGCGGCCGAGCAGTACTTC
NA	TRBV5-4	TRBD2	TRBJ2-5	CASSPGGTQETQYF	TGTGCCAGCAGCCCCGGGGGGACTCAAGAGACCCAGTACTTC
NA	TRBV14	NA	TRBJ2-1	CASSQLGHGPNNEQFF	TGTGCCAGCAGCCAACTGGGACATGGACCAAACAATGAGCAGTTCTTC